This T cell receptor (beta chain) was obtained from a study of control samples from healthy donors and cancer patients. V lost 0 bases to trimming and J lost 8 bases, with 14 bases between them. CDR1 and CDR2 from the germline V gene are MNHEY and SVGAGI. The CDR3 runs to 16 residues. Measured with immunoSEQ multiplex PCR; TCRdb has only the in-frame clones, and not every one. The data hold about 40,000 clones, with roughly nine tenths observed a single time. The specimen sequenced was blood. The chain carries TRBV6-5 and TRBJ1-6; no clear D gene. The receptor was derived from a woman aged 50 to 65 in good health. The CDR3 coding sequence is TGTGCCAGCAGTTACTCCCTTGGGTTAACGGATTCACCCCTCCACTTT. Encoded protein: CASSYSLGLTDSPLHF.